A single sample is the source of the 10 T cell receptor beta chains below, sequenced in a study of type 1 regulatory T cells. TCRdb passed the reads through MiXCR, listing each CDR3 protein once. The sample records some 20,000 distinct CDR3 sequences, roughly half being singletons. Their antigens remain unidentified. Sequences were obtained from cultured T cells, either the whole culture or a sorted T cell fraction (not recorded which). The receptor source for this set is a human donor in good health.

The genes are TRBV4-1 and TRBJ2-1; D perhaps matches TRBD2 (5 bases). Germline V CDR1 and CDR2: MGHRA, YSYEKL. CDR3 length: 15 amino acids. The V and J ends lost 0 bases and 6 bases respectively, with 12 bases between them. In DNA form, the CDR3 reads TGCGCCAGCAGCCAAGATCGACTACCCGTCAATGAGCAGTTCTTC. Encoded protein: CASSQDRLPVNEQFF.

This clonotype turned up a few times. Germline and junction disagree at one end, which may indicate a read error. V usage is TRBV18 and J usage is TRBJ2-5; D is unresolved. The CDR3 runs to 14 residues. The germline CDR1 and CDR2 sequences are KGHSH and LQKENI. CDR3 protein: CASSPPGRLETQYF. Written as DNA, the CDR3 is TGTGCCAGCTCCCCACCCGGCAGGTTGGAGACCCAGTACTTC.

This sequence joins TRBV5-1 and TRBJ1-1, with 7 bases aligning to TRBD1. This CDR3 has 14 residues. With 4 bases clipped from V and 0 bases from J, the junction kept 3 bases outside the gene matches. Germline CDR1 reads SGHRS; CDR2 reads YFSETQ. The CDR3 spells CASSETGLNTEAFF. The DNA of the CDR3 is TGCGCCAGCAGCGAGACAGGGTTGAACACTGAAGCTTTCTTT.

This clonotype came up a few times. The chain is built from TRBV12-3 or TRBV12-4 and TRBJ2-5; 15 nucleotides match TRBD2. The CDR3 contains 19 residues. Trimming removed 3 bases from V and 2 bases from J; junction bases left unmatched: 10. As DNA, the CDR3 is TGTGCCAGCAGTTTTGGGACTAGCGGGGGGTCGCGGAGTCAAGAGACCCAGTACTTC. Its protein product is CASSFGTSGGSRSQETQYF.

This clonotype came up a few times. This chain joins TRBV12-3 or TRBV12-4 and TRBJ1-2; 7 positions match TRBD1. V lost 6 bases and J lost 6; bases outside the gene matches: 10. This CDR3 is built from 14 residues. In nucleotides, the CDR3 is TGTGCCAGCAGGCCGGGGTTGCAGGGGGATGGCTACACCTTC. Its protein is CASRPGLQGDGYTF.

The chain uses TRBV12-3 or TRBV12-4 and TRBJ2-3, with TRBD1 matching over 7 bases. The CDR3 contains 15 residues. Trimming took 7 bases from V and 4 from J; bases not matched to a gene: 11. The CDR3 nucleotides read TGTGCCAGCACCCCTTACGAGGGGGCCCCAGATACGCAGTATTTT. Amino acids: CASTPYEGAPDTQYF.

This clonotype was seen once. This chain joins TRBV12-3 or TRBV12-4 and TRBJ2-3; D may be TRBD2 (5 bases). CDR3 length: 15 amino acids. Trimming cost V 2 bases and J 0 bases, with 9 bases left between them. The CDR3 loop is CASSLSGMSTDTQYF. The CDR3, as DNA: TGTGCCAGCAGTTTATCGGGGATGAGCACAGATACGCAGTATTTT.

This rearrangement joins TRBV6-6 to TRBJ2-7; maybe TRBD1 (5 bases). V lost 4 bases, J lost 2 bases, and 12 bases lay in between. CDR1 and CDR2 (germline): MNHNY, SVGAGI (reference sequence). There are 14 residues in the CDR3. Here the CDR3 DNA reads TGTGCCAGCAGTTCAGTCAGGGCGCCCTACGAGCAGTACTTC. Translating gives CASSSVRAPYEQYF.

The V call is TRBV20-1, the J call TRBJ2-5; TRBD2 agrees at 15 bases. This CDR3 is built from 15 residues. V trimming: 5 bases; J trimming: 5 bases; junction bases outside the gene matches: 6. Germline V CDR1 and CDR2: DFQATT, SNEGSKA (reference sequence). CDR3 DNA: TGCAGTGCTGAAGGACTAGCGGGGGGGGTGGAGACCCAGTACTTC. Translating it yields CSAEGLAGGVETQYF.

The rearrangement links TRBV5-4 to TRBJ2-2, with 8 bases matching TRBD2. The length of the CDR3 is 16 residues. J gave up 0 bases and V 2 bases, and 3 bases lay outside the gene matches. CDR1 and CDR2 (germline): SGHNT, YYREEE (reference sequence). The CDR3 sequence: CASSFRGGANTGELFF. CDR3 nucleotides: TGTGCCAGCAGCTTTCGGGGGGGGGCGAACACCGGGGAGCTGTTTTTT.